The 3 T cell receptor beta chains below were found in one sample sequenced in a study of patients and donors after allogeneic stem cell transplantation. TCRdb used MiXCR to reprocess the RT-PCR reads, holding one entry per CDR3 protein. The repertoire has more than 850,000 distinct CDR3 sequences, roughly 18% of them found once; the top ten carry 5% to 6.5%. Sequenced sample: blood, either unsorted or a sorted T cell fraction (not recorded which). These receptors were obtained from a human donor who was either an allogeneic HSCT recipient or a stem cell or donor lymphocyte infusion donor (not recorded which). It is not recorded whose cells these are; they may come from a transplant donor.

The table lists this clonotype with a few counts. V and J are TRBV12-3 or TRBV12-4 and TRBJ2-1; TRBD2 matches at 7 bases. The junction had 10 bases not matched to a gene; V was cut back by 6 bases and J by 5 bases. The CDR3 has 15 residues. The CDR3 reads CASSLPQGGDNEQFF. The CDR3 DNA is TGTGCCAGCAGCCTACCCCAGGGAGGGGACAATGAGCAGTTCTTC.

This clonotype was seen a handful of times. The chain combines TRBV28 with TRBJ1-3, with 8 bases lining up with TRBD1. This CDR3 is built from 17 residues. Per germline, CDR1 MDHEN and CDR2 SYDVKM. With 5 bases clipped from V and 4 bases from J, the junction kept 13 bases outside the gene matches. CDR3 sequence: CASSPPLGRGRGNTIYF. The CDR3 region has the DNA TGTGCCAGCAGTCCCCCCCTGGGCAGGGGGCGGGGAAACACCATATATTTT.

This clonotype was picked up many times. The J gene is TRBJ1-3, the V gene TRBV12-3 or TRBV12-4, with TRBD1 as a possible D gene (6 bases). The V end lost 3 bases, the J end lost 4 bases, and 13 bases lay between the germline ends. The CDR3 has 15 amino acids. CDR3 loop: CASSFMGAAGNTIYF. The CDR3 DNA follows: TGTGCCAGCAGTTTCATGGGGGCAGCAGGAAACACCATATATTTT.